This T cell receptor beta chain was documented in a study of T cells after yellow fever vaccination. Study-level background: Low-cell-number fractions were prepared with SMART-Seq v4 Ultra Low Input.

Regarding the study as a whole: Abundant clonotypes from the bulk population could have been carried over as contaminants into FACS-sorted repertoires. Primary-vaccination clones mostly resurfaced post-booster (nearly 97% CD4, approximately 87% CD8).

The table lists this clonotype with many counts. Its matching antigen is unknown. It was through 5'RACE template switching that TCR cDNA was made, with a universal primer site and UMIs added. TCRdb itself ran the 5' RACE reads through MiXCR, one entry per CDR3 protein. The repertoire consists of approximately 240,000 distinct CDR3 sequences, with 3.6% occurring once and the leading ten covering under 20%. The CDR3 loop spans 15 amino acids. V was trimmed by 6 bases and J by 10 bases, leaving 19 bases between them. Germline CDR1 reads SEHNR; CDR2 reads FQNEAQ (reference sequence). The receptor comes from a man between 18 and 29 years old who received the YFV17D yellow fever vaccine. Material: PBMCs, obtained 15 days after the yellow fever booster vaccination. The rearrangement links TRBV7-9 to TRBJ1-6, with a possible D match to TRBD1 (6 bases). CDR3 loop: CASSSSAGAGSPLHF. The CDR3 DNA reads as TGTGCCAGCAGTTCAAGCGCAGGGGCCGGCTCACCCCTCCACTTT.